This T cell receptor beta chain stems from a study of shared clonotypes between healthy human individuals. Sequencing used immunoSEQ multiplex PCR; TCRdb keeps in-frame clones, though not all of them. The data hold fewer than 1.8 million clones, with 98% observed a single time. Remarks on this clone: The same CDR3 is also encoded by other DNA sequences in this sample.

Input material: naive CD4+ T cells sorted from blood. Specified subset: CD45RA+ positively selected. This clonotype was sampled from a man between 25 and 39 years old in good health.

CDR3 protein: CASAVLDTQYF. The CDR3 DNA is TGTGCCAGCGCCGTGCTAGATACGCAGTATTTT. The V gene is TRBV2, the J gene TRBJ2-3, with D unresolved. The germline V gene has CDR1 SNHLY and CDR2 FYNNEI. The germline V and J ends were trimmed by 8 bases and 5 bases, with 8 bases remaining between them. This CDR3 comprises 11 residues.